Listed here is a single TCR beta chain. The clone's antigen remains unknown. Per-base qualities were not stored, and no clone one base away is much larger. This record belongs to a study of blood T cell repertoires in COVID-19 (dated by TCRdb to 2018 to 2020). Background on the whole study: Collaborator samples came from the United States, Italy and Spain and covered acute and convalescent phases of COVID-19. Subjects who had been exposed to COVID-19, were actively infected with it, or had recovered from it provided the deeply sampled blood TCRbeta repertoires that made up the dataset. Sample metadata almost always included a de-identified subject ID, COVID-19 status, age in years and sex. The material from the prospective study consisted of cDNA or gDNA derived from T cells, B-cell-depleted T cells, or PBMCs. Where HLA class I and class II types were available, the types were taken from metadata supplied by the sample provider, not from assay-based typing. The samples were drawn from the first 160 participants of the ongoing ImmuneRACE study and from 950 to 1,500 subjects provided by 6 global collaborators. The repertoires were released in a freely available public database meant as a resource for research on the immune response to SARS-CoV-2.

Results and caveats for the whole study, not just this receptor: Clinical and demographic metadata were provided uncurated, with the amount varying by source and participant.

At one collaborating source in Seattle, patients were enrolled during active infection and were followed longitudinally through the course of disease. Each collaborating institution followed its own protocols to collect whole blood in K2EDTA tubes. For TCRbeta analysis, collaborator samples were shipped as frozen whole blood, as isolated PBMCs, or as DNA extracted from either sample type. TCRbeta CDR3 regions were amplified from genomic DNA using the immunoSEQ Assay, a bias-controlled multiplex PCR. Turning to the authors' computational methods: The number of nucleated cells in each sample was estimated by amplification of reference gene primers within the assay. Sequence reads were collapsed and filtered to measure the absolute abundance of every unique TCRbeta CDR3 rearrangement. For each sample, productive Simpson clonality was calculated as the square root of Simpson's diversity index across productive rearrangements. Here the immuneACCESS table is served through TCRdb, limited to in-frame sequences with V and J called. Missing clones are a known gap in these copies; in checked studies unresolved V genes cover under half, and the rest lacks a known reason. D and trimming were read from the DNA, whereas the V and J calls and clone size are those reported in that table. The sample table lists about 160,000 clones, 75% to 85% of them with a count of one. Around 8% of the sample rests with the top ten.

CDR1 and CDR2, per the germline V gene, are MNHEY and SVGAGI. The CDR3 measures 14 amino acids from cysteine to phenylalanine. This entry keeps only the CDR3 DNA: 42 bases, framed from base 1. The junction shows trimming of 4 bases on V and 4 bases on J, plus 11 bases between the germline ends. This receptor was obtained from a woman in her fifties or sixties with COVID-19, enrolled during active disease. Sequencing used peripheral blood. The V and J genes are TRBV6-5 and TRBJ1-5; the D gene cannot be resolved reliably. The DNA sequence is as follows: TGTGCCAGCAGTTCGCGACGGAGTAATCAGCCCCAGCATTTT. Its coded protein is CASSSRRSNQPQHF.